What follows describes a single T cell receptor beta chain. Its antigen is currently not known. There are no base qualities to consult, and no much larger clone falls within one base. This sample stems from a study of T cell responses to AZD1222 COVID-19 vaccine listed by TCRdb under 2021. For the study in its entirety: AZD1222 recipients whose second dose came at about 4 weeks and those whose second dose came at about 12 weeks were combined into one group, since spike-specific TCR depth and breadth did not differ between the two schedules. A total of about 230 trial participants underwent TCR sequencing, of whom approximately 210 received two doses of AZD1222 and about 26 received two doses of the MenACWY control vaccine. Enrollment into the trials was organized by age into subgroups of 18-55, 56-69 and 70-plus years, and those subgroups contained roughly 140, 27 and 60 TCR-sequenced participants, respectively. Results and caveats for the whole study, not just this receptor: Most participants were white British and females outnumbered males, and the authors suggested that clonal diversity may have been underestimated. The 56-69-year group was small, and its depth increase did not reach significance, likely because of low power. Reportedly, almost half of the unique spike-specific TCRs recognized epitopes lying outside the regions that are mutated in the B.1.351 and B.1.1.7 variants. The vaccine-associated CD4 TCRs covered the entire spike protein, and the dominant responses fell in regions 160-218 and 743-854. Conclusions about previously exposed vaccinees were limited because only a handful of AZD1222 recipients were SARS-CoV-2 seropositive at baseline. After two AZD1222 doses, spike-specific TCR breadth and depth were significantly higher than at day 0 and than in MenACWY recipients. Because no day 14 peak-response samples were available, the repertoires could be characterized only after the peak T cell response.

What this sample's time point label stands for: baseline before first vaccination. Vaccinee samples were obtained from the UK trials COV001 and COV002, which included a single-blind randomized controlled phase 2/3 trial of AZD1222 (ChAdOx1 nCoV-19) in healthy adults. Trial participant PBMC samples were collected at day 0 and day 28 after the second dose for TCRbeta chain sequencing. The CDR3 regions of human TCRbeta chains were subjected to immunosequencing. The published analysis was carried out like this. Repertoire TCRs were checked for matches against a reference library of SARS-CoV-2-specific TCRs that had been generated using the MIRA antigen-specificity platform. Breadth meant the fraction of unique TCRs that were SARS-CoV-2-associated, whereas depth meant the fraction of total T cells that were SARS-CoV-2-associated. Using the MIRA data, every spike-specific TCR was mapped to the spike region that the TCR reacted to and assigned to either a CD4 or a CD8 class. Log10-transformed breadth and depth values were compared by one-way ANOVA with Sidak's multiple comparisons tests. Sourced from immuneACCESS, this table was stored by TCRdb with only in-frame sequences that have V and J called. A share of the clones is absent; for the studies checked, an unresolved V gene accounts for under half, and the remainder has no known explanation. That table supplies the V and J calls and clone size; D and trimming were determined from the DNA. The sample data list approximately 200,000 clones, and 85% to 90% of these were observed just once. The ten largest clones capture around 7.9% of the sample.

For CDR1 and CDR2, the germline V gene lists MRHNA and SNTAGT. The CDR3 runs 19 residues from the cysteine to the phenylalanine. This entry keeps only the CDR3 DNA: 57 bases, framed from base 1. From V the trimming removes 0 bases and from J it removes 0 bases, while the gene matches leave 9 bases of the junction unaccounted for. The sample consisted of peripheral blood, taken on day 0 of AZD1222 vaccination. This receptor chain uses TRBV6-4 and TRBJ1-5; TRBD1 aligns with 9 central bases. The receptor's source is an adult in good health. This receptor has the CDR3 CASSDSTGQGTISNQPQHF. The nucleotide sequence is TGTGCCAGCAGTGACTCGACGGGACAGGGAACCATTAGCAATCAGCCCCAGCATTTT.